The 3 T cell receptor beta chains below come from one sample, sequenced in a study of cytomegalovirus exposure and HLA in healthy donors. PCR employed 60 Vbeta and 13 Jbeta primers. The method was immunoSEQ multiplex PCR; TCRdb's version includes in-frame clones alone and lacks a portion of them. The table records some 150,000 clones, about 79% of them present only once. The sequenced material came from PBMCs. These receptors originate from a man aged 35-49 years in good health and CMV-seropositive.

V gene TRBV5-8 combines with J gene TRBJ2-2; 7 bases map to TRBD1. Germline V lookup: CDR1 SGHTS, CDR2 YDEGEE. The CDR3 consists of 17 residues. The V gene end was trimmed by 3 bases and the J gene end by 0 bases; junction bases not matched to a gene: 8. For the CDR3, the DNA is TGTGCCAGCAGCTCCCTTCAGGGGGTTACGAACACCGGGGAGCTGTTTTTT. This translates into CASSSLQGVTNTGELFF.

This clone was seen more than once but under ten times. Other DNA sequences in this specimen translate into the identical CDR3. This chain uses TRBV29-1 with TRBJ2-7, with D possibly matching TRBD1 (5 bases). Deletions cut 3 bases from V and 2 bases from J, with 11 bases between. Looked up from germline, CDR1 is SQVTM and CDR2 is ANQGSEA. The CDR3 is 13 residues long. The CDR3 sequence is CSVEGETAYEQYF. The CDR3 region has the DNA TGCAGCGTTGAGGGCGAGACAGCCTACGAGCAGTACTTC.

This chain uses TRBV5-1 with TRBJ2-7; D is possibly TRBD1 (6 bases). Germline V gene lookup returns CDR1 SGHRS and CDR2 YFSETQ. V lost 0 bases to trimming and J lost 2 bases, with 12 bases between them. This CDR3 has 15 residues. The CDR3 region is CASSLEQGRAYEQYF. Written as DNA, the CDR3 is TGCGCCAGCAGCTTGGAACAGGGACGGGCCTACGAGCAGTACTTC.